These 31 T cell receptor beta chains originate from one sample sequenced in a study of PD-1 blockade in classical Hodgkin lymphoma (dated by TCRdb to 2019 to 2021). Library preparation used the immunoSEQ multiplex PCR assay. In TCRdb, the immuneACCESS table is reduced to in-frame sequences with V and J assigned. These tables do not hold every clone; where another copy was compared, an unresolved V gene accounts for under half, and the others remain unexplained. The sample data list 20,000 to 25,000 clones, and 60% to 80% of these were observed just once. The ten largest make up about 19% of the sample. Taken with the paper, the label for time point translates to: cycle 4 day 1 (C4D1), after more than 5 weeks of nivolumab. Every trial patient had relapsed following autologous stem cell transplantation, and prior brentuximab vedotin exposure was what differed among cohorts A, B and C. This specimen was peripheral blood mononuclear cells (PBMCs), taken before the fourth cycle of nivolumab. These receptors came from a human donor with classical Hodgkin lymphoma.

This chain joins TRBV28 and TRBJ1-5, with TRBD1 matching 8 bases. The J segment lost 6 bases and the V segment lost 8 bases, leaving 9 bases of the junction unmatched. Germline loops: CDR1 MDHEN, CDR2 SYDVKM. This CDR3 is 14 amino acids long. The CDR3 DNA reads TGTGCCAGCTTTCGACAGGGGAGAAGTCAGCCCCAGCATTTT. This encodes CASFRQGRSQPQHF.

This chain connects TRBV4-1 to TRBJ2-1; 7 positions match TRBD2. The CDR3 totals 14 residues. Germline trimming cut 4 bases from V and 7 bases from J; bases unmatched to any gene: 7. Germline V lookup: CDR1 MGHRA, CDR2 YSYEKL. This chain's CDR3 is CASSLPRTSNEQFF. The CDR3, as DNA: TGCGCCAGCAGCCTTCCCAGGACTAGTAATGAGCAGTTCTTC.

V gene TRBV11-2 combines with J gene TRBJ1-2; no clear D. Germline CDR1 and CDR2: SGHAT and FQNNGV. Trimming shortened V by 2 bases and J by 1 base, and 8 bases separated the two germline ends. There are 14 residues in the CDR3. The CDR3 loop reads CASSLWQSNYGYTF. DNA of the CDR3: TGTGCCAGCAGCTTATGGCAGAGTAACTATGGCTACACCTTC.

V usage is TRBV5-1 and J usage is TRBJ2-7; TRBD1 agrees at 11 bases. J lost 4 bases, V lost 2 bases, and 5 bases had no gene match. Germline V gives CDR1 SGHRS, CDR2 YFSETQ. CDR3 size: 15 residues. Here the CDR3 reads CASSLAGQGVYEQYF. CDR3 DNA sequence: TGCGCCAGCAGCTTAGCGGGACAGGGGGTATACGAGCAGTACTTC. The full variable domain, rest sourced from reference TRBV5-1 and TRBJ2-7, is KAGVTQTPRYLIKTRGQQVTLSCSPISGHRSVSWYQQTPGQGLQFLFEYFSETQRNKGNFPGRFSGRQFSNSRSEMNVSTLELGDSALYLCASSLAGQGVYEQYFGPGTRLTVT.

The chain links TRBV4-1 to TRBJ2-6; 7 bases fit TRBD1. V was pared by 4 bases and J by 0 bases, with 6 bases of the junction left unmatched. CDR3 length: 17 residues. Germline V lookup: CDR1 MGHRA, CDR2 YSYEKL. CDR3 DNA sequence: TGCGCCAGCAGCCCCCGGGACAGAGGCTCTGGGGCCAACGTCCTGACTTTC. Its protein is CASSPRDRGSGANVLTF.

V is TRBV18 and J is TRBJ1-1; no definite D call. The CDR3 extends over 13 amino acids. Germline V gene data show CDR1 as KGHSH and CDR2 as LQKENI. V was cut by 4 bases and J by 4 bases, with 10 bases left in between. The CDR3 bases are TGTGCCAGCTCACTACGACACGGCACTGAAGCTTTCTTT. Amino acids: CASSLRHGTEAFF.

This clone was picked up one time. The CDR3: CSVGVSSYNEQFF. The CDR3 bases are TGCAGCGTTGGGGTGTCCTCCTACAATGAGCAGTTCTTC. The gene calls are TRBV29-1 and TRBJ2-1; D is unclear. Germline V gene lookup returns CDR1 SQVTM and CDR2 ANQGSEA. This CDR3 spans 13 amino acids. The V end lost 4 bases, the J end lost 0 bases, and 7 bases lay between the germline ends.

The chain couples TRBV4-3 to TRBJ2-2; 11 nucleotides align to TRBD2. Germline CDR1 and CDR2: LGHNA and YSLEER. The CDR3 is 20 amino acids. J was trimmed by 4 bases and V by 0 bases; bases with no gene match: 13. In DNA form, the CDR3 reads TGCGCCAGCAGCCAAGATCTTATTACTAGCGGGAGCTTTGGCACCGGGGAGCTGTTTTTT. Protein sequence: CASSQDLITSGSFGTGELFF.

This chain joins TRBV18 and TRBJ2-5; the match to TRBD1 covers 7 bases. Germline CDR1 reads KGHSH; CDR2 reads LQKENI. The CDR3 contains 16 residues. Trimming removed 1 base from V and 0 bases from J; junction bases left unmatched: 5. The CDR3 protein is CASSPLARGYQETQYF. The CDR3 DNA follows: TGTGCCAGCTCACCACTGGCCAGGGGGTACCAAGAGACCCAGTACTTC. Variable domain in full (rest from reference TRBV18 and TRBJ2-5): NAGVMQNPRHLVRRRGQEARLRCSPMKGHSHVYWYRQLPEEGLKFMVYLQKENIIDESGMPKERFSAEFPKEGPSILRIQQVVRGDSAAYFCASSPLARGYQETQYFGPGTRLLVL.

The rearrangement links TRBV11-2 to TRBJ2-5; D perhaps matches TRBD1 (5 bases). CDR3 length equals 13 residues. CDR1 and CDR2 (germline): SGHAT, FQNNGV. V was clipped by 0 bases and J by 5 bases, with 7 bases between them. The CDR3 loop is CASSLDRVETQYF. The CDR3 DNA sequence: TGTGCCAGCAGCTTAGACAGGGTGGAGACCCAGTACTTC. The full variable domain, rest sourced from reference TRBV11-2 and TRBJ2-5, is EAGVAQSPRYKIIEKRQSVAFWCNPISGHATLYWYQQILGQGPKLLIQFQNNGVVDDSQLPKDRFSAERLKGVDSTLKIQPAKLEDSAVYLCASSLDRVETQYFGPGTRLLVL.

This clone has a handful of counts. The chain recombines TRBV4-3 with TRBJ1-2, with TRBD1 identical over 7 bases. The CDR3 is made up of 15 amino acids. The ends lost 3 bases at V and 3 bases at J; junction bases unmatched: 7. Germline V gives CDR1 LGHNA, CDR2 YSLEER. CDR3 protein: CASSQATGAHYGYTF. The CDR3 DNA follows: TGCGCCAGCAGCCAGGCTACAGGGGCGCACTATGGCTACACCTTC.

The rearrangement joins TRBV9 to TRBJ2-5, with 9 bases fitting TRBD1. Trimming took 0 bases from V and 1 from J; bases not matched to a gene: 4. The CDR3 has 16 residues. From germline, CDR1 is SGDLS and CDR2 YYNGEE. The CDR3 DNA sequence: TGTGCCAGCAGCGTAGCCCCGGGACAGGGCCAAGAGACCCAGTACTTC. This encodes CASSVAPGQGQETQYF. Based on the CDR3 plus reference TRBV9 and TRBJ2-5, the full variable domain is DSGVTQTPKHLITATGQRVTLRCSPRSGDLSVYWYQQSLDQGLQFLIQYYNGEERAKGNILERFSAQQFPDLHSELNLSSLELGDSALYFCASSVAPGQGQETQYFGPGTRLLVL.

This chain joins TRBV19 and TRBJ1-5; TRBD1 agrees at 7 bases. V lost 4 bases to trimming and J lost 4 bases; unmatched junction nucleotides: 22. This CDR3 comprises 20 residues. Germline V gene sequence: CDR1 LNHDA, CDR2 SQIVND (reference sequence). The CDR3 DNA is TGTGCCAGTAGTAAAATAGGGACAGCCGTGGCGATCACGGGAAATCAGCCCCAGCATTTT. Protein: CASSKIGTAVAITGNQPQHF.

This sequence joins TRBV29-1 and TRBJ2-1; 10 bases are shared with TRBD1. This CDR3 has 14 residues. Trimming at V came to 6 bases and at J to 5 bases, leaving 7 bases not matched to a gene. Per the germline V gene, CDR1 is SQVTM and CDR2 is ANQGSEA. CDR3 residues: CSVKDRGEHNEQFF. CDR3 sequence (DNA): TGCAGCGTGAAGGACAGGGGGGAACACAATGAGCAGTTCTTC.

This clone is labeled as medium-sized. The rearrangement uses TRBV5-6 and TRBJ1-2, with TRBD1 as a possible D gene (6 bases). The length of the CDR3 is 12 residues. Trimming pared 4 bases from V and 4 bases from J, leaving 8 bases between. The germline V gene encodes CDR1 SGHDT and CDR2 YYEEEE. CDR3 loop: CASSTDSYGYTF. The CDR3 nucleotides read TGTGCCAGCAGCACGGACAGCTATGGCTACACCTTC.

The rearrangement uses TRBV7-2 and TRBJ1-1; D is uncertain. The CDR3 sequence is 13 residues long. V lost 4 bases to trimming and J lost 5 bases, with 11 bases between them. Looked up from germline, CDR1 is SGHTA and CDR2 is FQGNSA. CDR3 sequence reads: CASSSPQGTEAFF. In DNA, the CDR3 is TGTGCCAGCAGCTCCCCACAAGGTACTGAAGCTTTCTTT.

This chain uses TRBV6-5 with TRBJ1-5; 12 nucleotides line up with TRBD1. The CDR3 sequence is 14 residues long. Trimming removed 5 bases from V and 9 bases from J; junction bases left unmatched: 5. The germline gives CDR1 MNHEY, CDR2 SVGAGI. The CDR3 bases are TGTGCCAGCAGTCGGGACAGGGGGCGGGGGCCCCAGCATTTT. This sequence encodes CASSRDRGRGPQHF.

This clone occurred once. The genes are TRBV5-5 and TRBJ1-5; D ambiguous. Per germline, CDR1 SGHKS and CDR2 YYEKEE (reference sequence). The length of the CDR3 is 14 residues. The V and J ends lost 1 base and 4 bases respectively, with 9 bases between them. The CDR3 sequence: CASSLHRINQPQHF. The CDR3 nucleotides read TGTGCCAGCAGCTTGCACCGTATAAATCAGCCCCAGCATTTT.

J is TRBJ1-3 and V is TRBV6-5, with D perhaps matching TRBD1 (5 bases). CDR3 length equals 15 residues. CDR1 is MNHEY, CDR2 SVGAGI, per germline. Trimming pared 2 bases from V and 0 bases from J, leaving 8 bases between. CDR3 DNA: TGTGCCAGCAGTTACAGCGGGACCTCTGGAAACACCATATATTTT. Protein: CASSYSGTSGNTIYF.

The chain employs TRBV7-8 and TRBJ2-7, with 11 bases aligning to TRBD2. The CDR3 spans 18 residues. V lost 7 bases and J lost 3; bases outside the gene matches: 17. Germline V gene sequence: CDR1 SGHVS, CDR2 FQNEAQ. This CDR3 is CASTHSLTSGGLYYEQYF. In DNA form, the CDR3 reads TGTGCCAGCACTCACTCCCTTACTAGCGGGGGCCTATACTACGAGCAGTACTTC.

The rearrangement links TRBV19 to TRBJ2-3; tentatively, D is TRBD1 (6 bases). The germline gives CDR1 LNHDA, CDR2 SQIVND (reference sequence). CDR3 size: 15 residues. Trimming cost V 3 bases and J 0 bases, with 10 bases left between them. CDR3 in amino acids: CASSMRTASTDTQYF. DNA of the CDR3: TGTGCCAGTAGTATGAGGACAGCTAGCACAGATACGCAGTATTTT. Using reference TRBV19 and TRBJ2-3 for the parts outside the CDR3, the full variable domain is DGGITQSPKYLFRKEGQNVTLSCEQNLNHDAMYWYRQDPGQGLRLIYYSQIVNDFQKGDIAEGYSVSREKKESFPLTVTSAQKNPTAFYLCASSMRTASTDTQYFGPGTRLTVL.

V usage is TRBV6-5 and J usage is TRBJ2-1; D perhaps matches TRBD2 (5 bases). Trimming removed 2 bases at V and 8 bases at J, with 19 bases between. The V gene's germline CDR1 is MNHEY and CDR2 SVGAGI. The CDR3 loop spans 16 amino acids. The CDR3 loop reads CASSYEGRPSMDEQFF. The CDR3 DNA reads TGTGCCAGCAGTTACGAGGGTCGGCCCAGCATGGATGAGCAGTTCTTC.

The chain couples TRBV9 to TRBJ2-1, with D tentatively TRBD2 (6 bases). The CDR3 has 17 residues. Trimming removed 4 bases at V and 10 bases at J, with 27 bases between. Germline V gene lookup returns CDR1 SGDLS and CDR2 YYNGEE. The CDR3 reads CASSPRGGARGSREQFF. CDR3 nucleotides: TGTGCCAGCAGCCCCCGCGGCGGGGCTAGGGGATCTAGAGAGCAGTTCTTC.

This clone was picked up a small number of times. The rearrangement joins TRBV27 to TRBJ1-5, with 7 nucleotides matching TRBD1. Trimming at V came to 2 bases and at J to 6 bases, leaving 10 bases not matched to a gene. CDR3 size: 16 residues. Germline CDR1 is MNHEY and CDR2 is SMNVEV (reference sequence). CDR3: CASSLGAVRDSQPQHF. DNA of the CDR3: TGTGCCAGCAGTTTAGGGGCGGTACGGGACAGTCAGCCCCAGCATTTT.

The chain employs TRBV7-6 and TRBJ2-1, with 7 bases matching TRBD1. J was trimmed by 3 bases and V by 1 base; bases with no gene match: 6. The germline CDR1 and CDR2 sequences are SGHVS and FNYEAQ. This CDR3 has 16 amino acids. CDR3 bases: TGTGCCAGCAGCTTAGTTCCGGGACAGCGCTACAATGAGCAGTTCTTC. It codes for CASSLVPGQRYNEQFF.

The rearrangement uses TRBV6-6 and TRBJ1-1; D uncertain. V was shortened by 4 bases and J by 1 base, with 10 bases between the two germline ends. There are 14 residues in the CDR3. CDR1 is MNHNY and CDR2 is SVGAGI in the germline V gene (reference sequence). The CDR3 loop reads CASSSERGNTEAFF. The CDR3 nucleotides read TGTGCCAGCAGTTCCGAACGTGGGAACACTGAAGCTTTCTTT.

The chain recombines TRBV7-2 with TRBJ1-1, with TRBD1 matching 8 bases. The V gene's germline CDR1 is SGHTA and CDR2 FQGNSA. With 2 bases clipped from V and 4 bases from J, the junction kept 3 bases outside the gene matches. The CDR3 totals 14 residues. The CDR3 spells CASSLTRGRTEAFF. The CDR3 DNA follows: TGTGCCAGCAGCTTAACCAGGGGGCGCACTGAAGCTTTCTTT.

CDR3: CASSLETSGSTDTQYF. Written as DNA, the CDR3 is TGCGCCAGCAGCTTGGAGACTAGCGGAAGCACAGATACGCAGTATTTT. The chain couples TRBV5-1 to TRBJ2-3; 9 bases line up with TRBD2. The CDR3 runs 16 residues. V dropped 0 bases and J dropped 0; count of bases not matched to a gene: 2. Germline assignment: CDR1 SGHRS and CDR2 YFSETQ.

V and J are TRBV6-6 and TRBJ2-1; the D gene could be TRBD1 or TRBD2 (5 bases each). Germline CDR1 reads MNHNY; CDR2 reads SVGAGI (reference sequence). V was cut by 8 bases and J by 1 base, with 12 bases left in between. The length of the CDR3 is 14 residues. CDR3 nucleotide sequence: TGTGCCAGCCAAGGGACCGGTTCCTACAATGAGCAGTTCTTC. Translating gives CASQGTGSYNEQFF.

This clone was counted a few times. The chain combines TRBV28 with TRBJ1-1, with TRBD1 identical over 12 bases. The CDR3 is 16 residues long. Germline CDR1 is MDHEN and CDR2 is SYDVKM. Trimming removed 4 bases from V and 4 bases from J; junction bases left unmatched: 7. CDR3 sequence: CASSSPGQGASTEAFF. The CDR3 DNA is TGTGCCAGCAGTTCCCCGGGACAGGGGGCGAGCACTGAAGCTTTCTTT.

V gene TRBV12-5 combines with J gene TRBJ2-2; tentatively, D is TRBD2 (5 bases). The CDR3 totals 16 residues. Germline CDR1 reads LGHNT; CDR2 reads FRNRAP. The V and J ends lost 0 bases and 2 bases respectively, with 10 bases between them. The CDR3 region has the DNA TGTGCTAGTGGTTTGGTATTGAGCGGAAACACCGGGGAGCTGTTTTTT. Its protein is CASGLVLSGNTGELFF.